This TCR beta chain was observed in a study of cytomegalovirus exposure and HLA in healthy donors (dated by TCRdb to 2016 to 2017). Regarding the research as a whole: An earlier analysis of several hundred of the donors reported approximately 280 Gb of sequence data and about 120 million unique TCR beta sequences obtained from approximately 180 million T cells. An early release covering about 600 HLA-typed donors comprised approximately 300 gigabases of sequencing data and roughly 85 million unique TCR sequences. The genetic ancestry cluster associated with self-reported Caucasian donors included 81% of the roughly 410 genotyped donors. The aim of the study was to test whether cataloging public T cell receptors could identify signatures of past pathogen exposure. The study profiled the T cell repertoires of hundreds of subjects by immunosequencing and related them to cytomegalovirus serostatus. A separate validation cohort of some 130 different subjects was used in addition to the roughly 620-subject first cohort. To predict cytomegalovirus infection status, the study combined high-throughput TCR immunosequencing, statistical association of individual TCRs with disease status, and machine learning. In a later analysis, previously published TCR beta repertoires from 666 donors were re-analyzed and high-resolution HLA genotyping was added so that TCR occurrence patterns could be studied. Rather than drawing on any new phenotypic data, the later analysis identified candidate immune exposures from TCR beta sequences and the way those sequences occurred across donors. In an earlier analysis of over 550 of the donors, high-throughput TCR beta sequencing was used to judge whether each TCR beta V gene segment behaved as functional or pseudogenic. Donor age, sex, ethnicity and CMV serostatus were compiled together with the repertoire data. A later genetic analysis used genome-wide SNP genotypes for about three fifths of the 666 donors, treating that subset as a discovery cohort. All discovery cohort repertoires had been generated on a single sequencing platform. HLA typing included class I and class II loci at four-digit resolution. The number of donors typed differed by locus, with roughly 620-640 for A, B, C, DRB1 and DQB1, roughly 520 for DQA1, approximately 580 for DPA1, and some 470 for DPB1. Four to six DR-DQ haplotypes were handled as single units for association and clustering, since linkage in the cohort was strong. Across about 380 genotyped donors of the cohort, an average of roughly 250,000 unique TCR beta nucleotide sequences per donor were sequenced, and roughly a sixth of those sequences were non-productive. The full study reports these points: The classifier was reported to diagnose cytomegalovirus status with high specificity and sensitivity in both the original and validation cohorts. Because HLA typing was missing for some donors at each locus, association tests included only the typed subset. Strong co-occurrence of HLA alleles, especially DR and DQ, made assigning TCR associations to individual alleles difficult. In vitro tests confirmed that three of the cytomegalovirus-associated TCR beta chains recognize cytomegalovirus antigens. The study listed 150 to 200 TCR beta chains as associated with cytomegalovirus. A later analysis found that TCR association rates varied across HLA loci, with DRB1 alleles showing the most associated TCRs and HLA-C alleles the fewest. The authors suggested that the approach could potentially be extended to other disease states and immunological phenotypes. In a later analysis, most CMV-associated TCR beta chains were found to appear HLA-restricted, with HLA associations seemingly driven largely by CMV exposure. In a later analysis, several top co-occurrence clusters were reported to appear linked to parvovirus B19, influenza, CMV and Epstein-Barr virus. Some IMGT-functional V segments, including TRBV6-2 and TRBV6-3, could not be distinguished by the 87-base-pair reads and were therefore excluded. For the cohort, immune exposure information was limited to CMV serostatus. Linkage disequilibrium might explain the correlated functional status among segregating V segments, but an unknown experimental factor could not be excluded. A further reported finding was that TCR beta sequences accurately predicted the HLA-A and HLA-B alleles for most subjects in the first cohort. While some public TCRs were present in many individuals, most TCR sequences turned up only very rarely across donors. Sequencing depth was assumed to be roughly uniform across donors in the presence/absence analyses, though that assumption may not hold. A later analysis associated about 16,000 TCR beta sequences with specific HLA alleles at a false discovery rate of 0.05. A group of highly shared sequence variants was considered likely to be a technical artifact of the sequencing pipeline. A later genetic analysis associated a missense DCLRE1C variant with V-gene and J-gene trimming of TCR beta chains, and an independent cohort replicated the association. A later genetic analysis reported fewer N-insertions in productive TCRs among donors in an Asian-associated ancestry cluster than the approximately 670-donor mean. Compared with equally common non-associated chains, HLA-associated TCR beta chains in a later analysis were more clonally expanded and had lower generation probabilities. Because counts were too low, some 17 rarely observed V segments, including chromosome 9 orphons, were left out of the earlier analysis of approximately 580 of the donors. Only TCR beta chains were sequenced in this cohort, and the absence of alpha or paired-chain data limited detectable features. Broadly in line with IMGT annotations, most TCR beta V segments showed up in productive rearrangements about 90% or about 30% of the time in an earlier analysis of 450 to 600 of the donors.

The library was generated by the immunoSEQ multiplex PCR assay. For the multiplex PCR, a mixture combining 60 forward primers for TCR Vbeta segments and 13 reverse primers for TCR Jbeta segments was used. The CDR3 region of rearranged TCR beta genes was amplified from genomic DNA with a multiplex PCR assay. Amplified TCR beta libraries were sequenced as 87-base-pair reads on the Illumina HiSeq System. The source study handled its data this way. In a later analysis, roughly 80 million unique TCR beta chains were counted across the 690 or so repertoires, and roughly 11 million of these chains were shared by at least two donors. Raw reads were error-corrected and collapsed into unique sequences with a nearest-neighbor algorithm that merged closely related sequences to remove PCR and sequencing errors. CDR3 sequences were aligned to IMGT reference sequences to assign V, D and J gene segments. For a sequence to be retained, a match of at least six nucleotides was required to both a V gene segment and a J gene segment. A rearrangement counted as productive if the CDR3 had no stop codons and remained in frame with V and J, and every other rearrangement counted as non-productive. CDR3 was defined according to IMGT convention as the region running from the second conserved V-encoded cysteine to the conserved J-encoded phenylalanine. The earlier analysis of fewer than 700 of the donors excluded sequences that lacked an unambiguous match to a single V gene segment. An earlier analysis of over 450 of the donors classified V segments as functional when productive rearrangements were above 56.7% and as segregating when the standard deviation between donors was above 5%. A statistical classification framework was built for diagnosing cytomegalovirus status from the catalog of TCR beta chain sequences. In a later analysis, TCR nucleotide sequences were compared against IMGT/GENE-DB human TR gene sequences so that V and J genes could be assigned. In a later analysis, CDR3 sequences and most-parsimonious VDJ recombination scenarios were assigned using the TCRdist pipeline. In a later analysis, every TCR beta chain was defined by the combination of its CDR3 amino acid sequence and its V-gene family, and reads without a unique V-gene family were dropped. In a later analysis, around 600 highly shared, low-generation-probability nucleotide sequences were removed to address suspected cross-contamination and a sequencing artifact. A later analysis calculated a clonal expansion index for each public chain from normalized within-repertoire ranks of inferred template counts. Generation probabilities in a later analysis came from a VDJ recombination model fitted to out-of-frame rearrangements, and those results were checked against IGoR. In a later analysis, TCR-TCR, TCR-HLA and TCR-CMV co-occurrence was scored with hypergeometric tests, and a repertoire-size bias correction was applied to TCR pairs. A later analysis estimated false discovery rates by permuting HLA or CMV assignments 20 times. In a later analysis, co-occurring TCRs were grouped with DBSCAN, and TCRdist sequence similarity was added when clustering was performed within HLA-allele-positive subsets. Repertoires with fewer than 30,000 or more than 120,000 public chains were left out of co-occurrence clustering, as were about five repertoires with anomalous nucleotide sharing. TCRdb retrieved this table from immuneACCESS and kept in-frame rearrangements only. Not all clones are present; in checked studies, unresolved V genes account for under half, and no reason is known for the remainder. For V, J and clone size, that table is used; D and trimming come from the DNA. Within this sample are about 87,000 clones, with over 65% of them counted one time only. Approximately 20% of the sample is in the top ten clones.

As for this clone: Its specific antigen is unknown. The record has no base qualities; no much larger clone is one base away.

In total, approximately 610 healthy bone marrow donors made up the cohort. At the time of sampling, every cohort member was nominally healthy, though immune exposures that went unrecorded were likely present. The donor tested CMV seropositive and was one of the 289 seropositive cohort members. A peripheral blood sample was provided by each donor, and peripheral blood mononuclear cells were used for TCR beta sequencing. The Qiagen DNeasy Blood Extraction Kit was used to extract genomic DNA from the blood cell samples. CDR1 SGHNT and CDR2 YYREEE are derived from the germline V gene (reference sequence). V is cut back by 0 bases and J by 3 bases, with 7 bases in the junction unmatched. The CDR3 measures 18 amino acids from cysteine to phenylalanine. The read is trimmed to its CDR3 DNA, 54 bases read in frame from base 1.

The chain joins TRBV5-4 to TRBJ2-3; 13 of the junction bases match TRBD2. This clonotype was obtained from a man younger than 40 in good health and CMV-seropositive. Specimen: PBMCs. In nucleotide form, the sequence is TGTGCCAGCAGCTTGGCCGGGACTAGCGGGATCGGGACAGATACGCAGTATTTT. This encodes CASSLAGTSGIGTDTQYF. The reference TRBV5-4 and TRBJ2-3 proteins fill in what lies around the CDR3, so the full variable domain reads ETGVTQSPTHLIKTRGQQVTLRCSSQSGHNTVSWYQQALGQGPQFIFQYYREEENGRGNFPPRFSGLQFPNYSSELNVNALELDDSALYLCASSLAGTSGIGTDTQYFGPGTRLTVL.